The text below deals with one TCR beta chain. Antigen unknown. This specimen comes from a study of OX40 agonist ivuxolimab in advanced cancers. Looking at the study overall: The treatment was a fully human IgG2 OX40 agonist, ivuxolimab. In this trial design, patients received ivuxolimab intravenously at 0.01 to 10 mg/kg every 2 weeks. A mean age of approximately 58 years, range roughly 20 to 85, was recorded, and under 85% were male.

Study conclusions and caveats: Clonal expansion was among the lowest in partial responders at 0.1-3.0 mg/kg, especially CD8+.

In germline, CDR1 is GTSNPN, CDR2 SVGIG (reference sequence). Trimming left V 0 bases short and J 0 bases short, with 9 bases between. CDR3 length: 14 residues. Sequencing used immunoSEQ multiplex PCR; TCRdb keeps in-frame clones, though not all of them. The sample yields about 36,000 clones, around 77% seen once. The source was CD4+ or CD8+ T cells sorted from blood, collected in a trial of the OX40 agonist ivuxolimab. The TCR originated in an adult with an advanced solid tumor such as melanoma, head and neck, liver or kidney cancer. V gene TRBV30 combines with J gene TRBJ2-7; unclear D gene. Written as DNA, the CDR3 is TGTGCCTGGAGTGTAGACGGTAGCTCCTACGAGCAGTACTTC. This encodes CAWSVDGSSYEQYF. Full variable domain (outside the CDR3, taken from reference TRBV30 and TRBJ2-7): SQTIHQWPATLVQPVGSPLSLECTVEGTSNPNLYWYRQAAGRGLQLLFYSVGIGQISSEVPQNLSASRPQDRQFILSSKKLLLSDSGFYLCAWSVDGSSYEQYFGPGTRLTVT.